Shown below are 31 T cell receptor beta chains from a single sample sequenced in a study of beta chain features in type 1 diabetes. Isolated RNA was reverse transcribed in full, so expressed TCRB transcripts were sequenced. The repertoire was sequenced with immunoSEQ multiplex PCR; TCRdb's copy has only in-frame clones and lacks some. Among about 250,000 clones listed, 14% were seen once. The material sequenced was naive CD4+ T cells from blood. These receptors all stem from a woman in her forties in good health.

The chain links TRBV5-1 to TRBJ2-1, with TRBD1 matching over 7 bases. The CDR3 loop spans 14 amino acids. The V segment lost 3 bases and the J segment 3 bases; nucleotides outside the gene matches: 3. CDR1 is SGHRS and CDR2 is YFSETQ in the germline V gene. The CDR3 DNA is TGCGCCAGCAGCTCCCGGGACAGCTACAATGAGCAGTTCTTC. It codes for CASSSRDSYNEQFF.

This clone appeared a few times. The chain combines TRBV10-3 with TRBJ2-3; 10 nucleotides align to TRBD1. V was pared by 7 bases and J by 6 bases, with 7 bases of the junction left unmatched. Germline lookup yields CDR1 ENHRY and CDR2 SYGVKD. There are 14 residues in the CDR3. CDR3 nucleotide sequence: TGTGCCATCACCCCGGGACAGGGGACGGATACGCAGTATTTT. Encoded protein: CAITPGQGTDTQYF.

The genes are TRBV6-4 and TRBJ2-3; possible D gene TRBD1, 6 bases. Trimming took 2 bases from V and 6 from J, leaving 12 bases between them. Germline CDR1 MRHNA, CDR2 SNTAGT. The CDR3 sequence is 14 residues long. For the CDR3, the DNA is TGTGCCAGCAGTGACGGGTACCAGGGGGATACGCAGTATTTT. This encodes CASSDGYQGDTQYF.

The chain is built from TRBV6-5 and TRBJ2-5; D gene ambiguous. From germline, CDR1 is MNHEY and CDR2 SVGAGI. This CDR3 is 12 amino acids long. The germline V and J ends were trimmed by 8 bases and 3 bases, with 10 bases remaining between them. The CDR3 DNA reads TGTGCCAGCGGCGCCAGGAAAGAGACCCAGTACTTC. Translation: CASGARKETQYF.

This clone was counted a few times. The gene calls are TRBV19 and TRBJ1-6, with no clear D. Germline assignment: CDR1 LNHDA and CDR2 SQIVND (reference sequence). V was cut by 7 bases and J by 7 bases, with 11 bases left in between. This CDR3 is built from 13 residues. In DNA form, the CDR3 reads TGTGCCAGTAACTCGAATGAGAATTCACCCCTCCACTTT. This sequence encodes CASNSNENSPLHF.

This clone was detected a few times. CDR3 DNA sequence: TGCGCCAGCAGGACTGACAGCTCTGGGGCCAACGTCCTGACTTTC. Translating it yields CASRTDSSGANVLTF. The chain employs TRBV5-1 and TRBJ2-6; D possibly corresponds to TRBD1 (5 bases). The CDR3 is 15 residues long. Germline V CDR1 and CDR2: SGHRS, YFSETQ. V gave up 5 bases and J gave up 0 bases, with 9 bases separating them.

The gene calls are TRBV7-9 and TRBJ2-7; the match to TRBD1 covers 9 bases. The V gene end was trimmed by 5 bases and the J gene end by 3 bases; junction bases not matched to a gene: 8. CDR3 size: 15 residues. Germline V gives CDR1 SEHNR, CDR2 FQNEAQ (reference sequence). The CDR3 loop is CASSTLWDRDYEQYF. Here the CDR3 DNA reads TGTGCCAGCAGCACCCTCTGGGACAGGGACTACGAGCAGTACTTC.

The rearrangement joins TRBV27 to TRBJ1-1; D ambiguous. From germline, CDR1 is MNHEY and CDR2 SMNVEV (reference sequence). V lost 5 bases to trimming and J lost 0 bases, with 16 bases between them. This CDR3 comprises 16 residues. CDR3: CASSLRTPGVNTEAFF. CDR3 DNA: TGTGCCAGCAGTCTAAGGACCCCCGGGGTGAACACTGAAGCTTTCTTT.

Only a few counts were recorded for this clone. The chain recombines TRBV9 with TRBJ2-7, with 11 bases that match TRBD2. Germline CDR1 SGDLS, CDR2 YYNGEE. The V gene end was trimmed by 0 bases and the J gene end by 6 bases; junction bases not matched to a gene: 8. The CDR3 is 16 residues long. The CDR3 bases are TGTGCCAGCAGCGTAGGTAGCGGGGGGGCATCTAGCGAGCAGTACTTC. Its protein is CASSVGSGGASSEQYF. Complete variable domain (other parts from reference TRBV9 and TRBJ2-7): DSGVTQTPKHLITATGQRVTLRCSPRSGDLSVYWYQQSLDQGLQFLIQYYNGEERAKGNILERFSAQQFPDLHSELNLSSLELGDSALYFCASSVGSGGASSEQYFGPGTRLTVT.

The J gene is TRBJ1-2, the V gene TRBV2; D is unclear. V lost 4 bases and J lost 4, with 7 bases in between. Per germline, CDR1 SNHLY and CDR2 FYNNEI. The CDR3 extends over 12 amino acids. In DNA, the CDR3 is TGTGCCAGCAGTGGTCGGTTCTATGGCTACACCTTC. Protein sequence: CASSGRFYGYTF.

The sample holds a few counts of this clone. The rearrangement joins TRBV2 to TRBJ2-3, with D perhaps TRBD2 (6 bases). This CDR3 region has 16 residues. The V gene lost 4 bases and the J gene lost 6 bases, with 20 bases spanning the gap. Per the germline V gene, CDR1 is SNHLY and CDR2 is FYNNEI. The CDR3 reads CASSADPPGRSDTQYF. In DNA, the CDR3 is TGTGCCAGCAGTGCGGACCCCCCGGGGAGGTCCGATACGCAGTATTTT.

The J gene is TRBJ2-1, the V gene TRBV10-3; TRBD2 agrees at 8 bases. CDR1 ENHRY and CDR2 SYGVKD come from the germline V gene. With 7 bases clipped from V and 8 bases from J, the junction kept 7 bases outside the gene matches. The CDR3 extends over 13 amino acids. The CDR3 loop is CAIKSGGGDEQFF. The CDR3 DNA is TGTGCCATCAAGAGCGGGGGTGGGGATGAGCAGTTCTTC.

This clone was seen ten or more times. As DNA, the CDR3 is TGTGCCACCTGGACAGGGGGCGGAGAGACCCAGTACTTC. It is translated as CATWTGGGETQYF. The V gene is TRBV10-3, the J gene TRBJ2-5, with TRBD1 identical over 11 bases. V was pared by 10 bases and J by 4 bases, with 5 bases of the junction left unmatched. The CDR3 extends over 13 amino acids. The germline CDR1 and CDR2 sequences are ENHRY and SYGVKD.

The V and J genes are TRBV6-5 and TRBJ2-3; 9 bases are a match to TRBD2. V trimming: 7 bases; J trimming: 9 bases; junction bases outside the gene matches: 8. Germline-derived CDR1 and CDR2 are MNHEY and SVGAGI. The CDR3 contains 13 residues. CDR3 coding DNA: TGTGCCAGCACCCTAGCGGGGACCGAAACGCAGTATTTT. Its translation: CASTLAGTETQYF.

This clone was found a few times. This chain uses TRBV7-2 with TRBJ2-5; 9 bases match TRBD2. Per the germline V gene, CDR1 is SGHTA and CDR2 is FQGNSA. With 5 bases clipped from V and 1 base from J, the junction kept 8 bases outside the gene matches. This CDR3 is built from 16 residues. The CDR3 here is CASSPGVAGAQETQYF. In DNA form, the CDR3 reads TGTGCCAGCAGCCCCGGGGTAGCGGGGGCCCAAGAGACCCAGTACTTC.

This clone was seen ten or more times. The chain employs TRBV23-1 and TRBJ2-5, with no clear D. TRBV23-1 is labeled an ORF, and its function is uncertain. The CDR3 runs 14 residues. Trimming took 9 bases from V and 6 from J, leaving 20 bases between them. This chain's CDR3 is CARVQPGGKKTQYF. DNA of the CDR3: TGCGCCAGAGTGCAGCCGGGTGGTAAAAAGACCCAGTACTTC.

V gene TRBV7-9 combines with J gene TRBJ1-2, with 7 bases lining up with TRBD1. Germline V gene sequence: CDR1 SEHNR, CDR2 FQNEAQ (reference sequence). The junction had 3 bases not matched to a gene; V was cut back by 1 base and J by 1 base. CDR3 length: 15 residues. CDR3 sequence reads: CASSLGRQGNYGYTF. The DNA for the CDR3 is TGTGCCAGCAGCTTAGGACGACAGGGTAACTATGGCTACACCTTC. Full variable domain (remainder filled in from reference TRBV7-9 and TRBJ1-2): DTGVSQNPRHKITKRGQNVTFRCDPISEHNRLYWYRQTLGQGPEFLTYFQNEAQLEKSRLLSDRFSAERPKGSFSTLEIQRTEQGDSAMYLCASSLGRQGNYGYTFGSGTRLTVV.

This clone was seen more than once but under ten times. The rearrangement joins TRBV9 to TRBJ2-2; 8 bases map to TRBD1. The J segment lost 3 bases and the V segment lost 3 bases, leaving 7 bases of the junction unmatched. The CDR3 is made up of 16 amino acids. Germline V gene sequence: CDR1 SGDLS, CDR2 YYNGEE. CDR3 loop: CASSDRDRTYTGELFF. DNA for the CDR3: TGTGCCAGCAGCGATCGGGACAGGACCTACACCGGGGAGCTGTTTTTT.

This clone was seen a few times. V usage is TRBV11-2 and J usage is TRBJ2-4; no firm D call. V was shortened by 5 bases and J by 8 bases, with 13 bases between the two germline ends. The CDR3 length is 13 residues. Germline CDR1 and CDR2: SGHAT and FQNNGV. This CDR3 reads CASSAPLSDIQYF. CDR3 coding DNA: TGTGCCAGCAGCGCCCCCCTGAGTGACATTCAGTACTTC.

The chain combines TRBV5-1 with TRBJ2-1; the D gene is possibly TRBD2 (6 bases). The CDR3 is made up of 15 amino acids. V was pared by 5 bases and J by 4 bases, with 16 bases between. Germline assignment: CDR1 SGHRS and CDR2 YFSETQ. CDR3 loop: CASRLPGGVYNEQFF. CDR3 bases: TGCGCCAGCAGACTCCCCGGGGGTGTTTACAATGAGCAGTTCTTC.

The rearrangement joins TRBV19 to TRBJ2-6, with TRBD1 matching over 7 bases. The germline V gene has CDR1 LNHDA and CDR2 SQIVND (reference sequence). The junction had 3 bases not matched to a gene; V was cut back by 10 bases and J by 0 bases. The CDR3 consists of 14 residues. CDR3 in amino acids: CATRGNSGANVLTF. The CDR3 nucleotides are TGTGCCACCAGGGGGAACTCTGGGGCCAACGTCCTGACTTTC.

This clone was found a few times. This chain links TRBV6-1 with TRBJ2-7, with 9 bases fitting TRBD1. The CDR3 covers 15 residues. After removal of 10 bases from V and 6 bases from J, the junction contained 16 bases not matched to a gene. From germline, CDR1 is MNHNS and CDR2 SASEGT. CDR3 DNA: TGTGCCATCGGGCGCCACGAAACAGGGGGCCCCGAGCAGTACTTC. It is translated as CAIGRHETGGPEQYF.

This clone was seen only a few times. J is TRBJ2-3 and V is TRBV11-2; 9 bases line up with TRBD2. Germline lookup yields CDR1 SGHAT and CDR2 FQNNGV. CDR3 length equals 17 residues. The V segment lost 3 bases and the J segment 3 bases; nucleotides outside the gene matches: 10. The CDR3 loop is CASSFDRWGLATDTQYF. In DNA form, the CDR3 reads TGTGCCAGCAGCTTCGATCGCTGGGGACTAGCAACAGATACGCAGTATTTT.

This clone was recorded a few times. The V and J genes are TRBV27 and TRBJ2-4; TRBD1 matches at 9 bases. The germline V gene has CDR1 MNHEY and CDR2 SMNVEV (reference sequence). This CDR3 has 13 amino acids. V dropped 10 bases and J dropped 7; count of bases not matched to a gene: 8. The CDR3 region has the DNA TGTGCCACAACCACAGGGGGCCGGAACATTCAGTACTTC. It specifies CATTTGGRNIQYF.

This clone was seen only a few times. The rearrangement joins TRBV7-9 to TRBJ1-1; 7 nucleotides line up with TRBD1. The germline gives CDR1 SEHNR, CDR2 FQNEAQ (reference sequence). The CDR3 totals 15 residues. V was clipped by 5 bases and J by 0 bases; unmatched bases: 6. CDR3 nucleotides: TGTGCCAGCAGCAAGGGGGCGGATTTGAACACTGAAGCTTTCTTT. It yields the protein CASSKGADLNTEAFF. Full variable domain (rest looked up from reference TRBV7-9 and TRBJ1-1): DTGVSQNPRHKITKRGQNVTFRCDPISEHNRLYWYRQTLGQGPEFLTYFQNEAQLEKSRLLSDRFSAERPKGSFSTLEIQRTEQGDSAMYLCASSKGADLNTEAFFGQGTRLTVV.

This clone was observed a handful of times. This chain links TRBV5-6 with TRBJ1-2, with D unclear. The length of the CDR3 is 15 residues. Trimming removed 3 bases from V and 2 bases from J, with 14 bases in between. The germline CDR1 and CDR2 sequences are SGHDT and YYEEEE. The CDR3 sequence is CASSSWAGLNYGYTF. CDR3 DNA: TGTGCCAGCAGCTCGTGGGCCGGACTCAACTATGGCTACACCTTC.

This clone was counted a few times. The V call is TRBV14, the J call TRBJ1-6; 9 nucleotides align to TRBD1. Germline V CDR1 and CDR2: SGHDN, FVKESK. CDR3 length: 16 amino acids. V gave up 4 bases and J gave up 6 bases; unmatched junction bases: 7. For the CDR3, the DNA is TGTGCCAGCAGCCCCGGGACAGGGAGACTTAATTCACCCCTCCACTTT. Translated: CASSPGTGRLNSPLHF.

This clone was seen at least ten times. J is TRBJ2-1 and V is TRBV5-4; 8 bases are a match to TRBD1. Germline lookup yields CDR1 SGHNT and CDR2 YYREEE (reference sequence). V was clipped by 4 bases and J by 4 bases; unmatched bases: 4. The CDR3 totals 14 residues. The CDR3 nucleotides read TGTGCCAGCAGCCAACGACAGGGGTACAATGAGCAGTTCTTC. The encoded protein is CASSQRQGYNEQFF.

This clone was seen many times. The chain couples TRBV7-9 to TRBJ2-3; D remains ambiguous. V was pared by 0 bases and J by 1 base, with 5 bases between. CDR3 length equals 14 residues. Germline CDR1 reads SEHNR; CDR2 reads FQNEAQ (reference sequence). The CDR3: CASSLASGTDTQYF. As DNA, the CDR3 is TGTGCCAGCAGCTTAGCGAGCGGCACAGATACGCAGTATTTT.

Only a few counts were recorded for this clone. V gene TRBV25-1 combines with J gene TRBJ2-7; 7 bases align to TRBD2. Germline V gene data show CDR1 as MGHDK and CDR2 as SYGVNS. With V trimmed by 6 bases and J by 3 bases, 5 bases remained unmatched. CDR3 length: 13 residues. The CDR3 DNA sequence: TGTGCCAGCAGGGCCTCGGGGGGCTACGAGCAGTACTTC. As protein: CASRASGGYEQYF.

This clone was seen a handful of times. This chain's CDR3 is CASSDRTGTAIEAFF. In DNA, the CDR3 is TGCGCCAGCAGTGACCGAACCGGGACAGCGATTGAAGCTTTCTTT. The chain is built from TRBV10-2 and TRBJ1-1; 7 bases match TRBD1. From germline, CDR1 is WSHSY and CDR2 SAAADI. The CDR3 totals 15 residues. Germline trimming cut 3 bases from V and 7 bases from J; bases unmatched to any gene: 11.